This TCR beta chain was profiled in a study of OX40 agonist ivuxolimab in advanced cancers. About the investigation overall: Ivuxolimab, which targeted the costimulatory receptor OX40 (CD134), was an agonistic, fully human IgG2 monoclonal antibody. Intravenous ivuxolimab was administered to patients every 2 weeks at six dose levels: 0.01, 0.1, 0.3, 1.5, 3 and 10 mg/kg. Of the approximately 53 patients in dose escalation, 19 had hepatocellular carcinoma, about 15 had melanoma, 9 had renal cell carcinoma and 9 had head and neck cancer. A male proportion of 82.7% and a mean age of around 60 years, ranging from about 23 to 90, were recorded for the dose-escalation cohort. Patients were allowed to have had prior anti-PD-1, anti-PD-L1 or anti-CTLA-4 therapy, and roughly 40% of the dose-escalation patients had been treated with checkpoint inhibitors. Partial responses were achieved by three dose-escalation patients, of whom one had hepatocellular carcinoma and two had cutaneous melanoma. The purpose of peripheral TCRbeta sequencing was to test whether ivuxolimab changed TCR sequence diversity and led to clonal T-cell expansion. The paper reports the monotherapy dose-escalation portion (N = 52 patients) of the phase I ivuxolimab trial.

The cysteine opens and the phenylalanine closes a CDR3 of 13 amino acids. Solely the CDR3 DNA is kept, with 39 bases framed from the first base. A distance of 9 bases separates the germline ends of V and J, which lose 1 base and 5 bases respectively. Reading the germline V gene gives CDR1 SGHTA and CDR2 FQGTGA. Genomic DNA was isolated from the sorted cells so that the TCRbeta CDR3 region could be sequenced. The immunoSEQ Assay was used to sequence the TCRbeta CDR3 regions. TCRdb took this table from immuneACCESS and kept in-frame rearrangements with V and J called. Such tables lack part of the clones; where checked against another copy, unresolved V genes explain under half of the gap, and the rest is unexplained. Within this sample are around 83,000 clones, with 70% to 85% of them counted one time only. Around 6.6% of the sample comes from the top ten. The trial excluded patients who had a history of autoimmune disease or who were on systemic immunosuppression. In every dose cohort, peripheral blood was drawn for TCR sequencing at baseline, cycle 4 day 1, and cycle 7 day 1. Samples were obtained from an open-label, multicenter, first-in-human phase I dose-escalation trial of ivuxolimab. The trial enrolled adults with locally advanced or metastatic head and neck squamous cell, hepatocellular, melanoma or renal cell carcinoma. Before TCR sequencing, CD4+ T cells and CD8+ T cells from peripheral blood were sorted into separate populations.

This clone occurred once. There is no known antigen for this receptor. The sample holds no much larger clone one base away, and base qualities are not on file. Overall study outcomes, separate from this receptor: After ivuxolimab, more expanded clones were found on average in CD8+ T cells than in CD4+ T cells. Which antigens the clonally expanded peripheral T cells were specific for was not determined. Low levels of normalized T-cell clonal expansion were also seen in some nonresponding patients. Partial responders in the 0.1-3.0 mg/kg groups had among the lowest normalized peripheral clonal expansion, especially among CD8+ T cells. At doses from 0.1 to 3.0 mg/kg, clonal expansion was seen in both CD4+ and CD8+ blood T cells between baseline and week 6.

Specimen: CD4+ or CD8+ T cells sorted from blood, collected in a trial of the OX40 agonist ivuxolimab. The origin of this receptor is an adult with an advanced solid tumor such as melanoma, head and neck, liver or kidney cancer. The V and J genes are TRBV7-3 and TRBJ2-7, with no confidently assigned D gene. The CDR3 has the sequence CASSLRNGNEQYF. The bases read TGTGCCAGCAGCTTAAGGAATGGTAACGAGCAGTACTTC.